Below, 28 T cell receptor beta chains from the same sample are listed, as sequenced in a study of chemoradiotherapy in HPV16-positive cancers. Assay used: immunoSEQ multiplex PCR; TCRdb lists only in-frame clones, some missing. This table has 30,000 to 35,000 clones, around 86% appearing once. The sequencing here drew on blood, taken from a patient who underwent chemoradiotherapy. The receptors come from a human donor with HPV-associated anogenital cancer.

This clone was found once. V gene TRBV2 combines with J gene TRBJ2-2; tentative D call: TRBD1 (5 bases). Germline V lookup: CDR1 SNHLY, CDR2 FYNNEI. Trimming stripped 6 bases from V and 0 bases from J, with 11 bases between. CDR3 length equals 15 residues. The CDR3 spells CASRQETSNTGELFF. The CDR3 region has the DNA TGTGCCAGCAGACAGGAAACTTCGAACACCGGGGAGCTGTTTTTT.

The gene calls are TRBV19 and TRBJ1-4; 10 bases fit TRBD1. From germline, CDR1 is LNHDA and CDR2 SQIVND (reference sequence). CDR3 length: 15 residues. The junction had 7 bases not matched to a gene; V was cut back by 7 bases and J by 5 bases. Written as DNA, the CDR3 is TGTGCCAGTATCGCCCCGGGACAGGGGAATGAAAAACTGTTTTTT. It specifies CASIAPGQGNEKLFF.

V and J are TRBV5-1 and TRBJ1-1, with a tentative D call TRBD1 (5 bases). V was trimmed by 4 bases and J by 1 base, leaving 11 bases between them. There are 14 residues in the CDR3. CDR1 and CDR2 from the germline V gene are SGHRS and YFSETQ. CDR3 DNA sequence: TGCGCCAGCAGCCCGGGGACGGAGAACACTGAAGCTTTCTTT. Translating gives CASSPGTENTEAFF.

This clone was observed once. The chain employs TRBV6-4 and TRBJ2-2; 7 nucleotides align to TRBD2. V lost 6 bases to trimming and J lost 4 bases; unmatched junction nucleotides: 2. This CDR3 region has 13 residues. Germline CDR1 and CDR2: MRHNA and SNTAGT. This chain's CDR3 is CASSWGGTGELFF. The CDR3 bases are TGTGCCAGCAGCTGGGGGGGCACCGGGGAGCTGTTTTTT.

The chain links TRBV19 to TRBJ2-3; tentative D call: TRBD2 (5 bases). The CDR3 sequence is 15 residues long. V lost 6 bases, J lost 2 bases, and 15 bases lay in between. CDR1 LNHDA and CDR2 SQIVND come from the germline V gene (reference sequence). This CDR3 is CASSPLAVNTDTQYF. CDR3 bases: TGTGCCAGTAGCCCTCTAGCAGTAAACACAGATACGCAGTATTTT.

The chain recombines TRBV6-1 with TRBJ1-5; the match to TRBD1 covers 9 bases. The CDR3 has 12 residues. V was pared by 11 bases and J by 5 bases, with 4 bases of the junction left unmatched. The germline V gene encodes CDR1 MNHNS and CDR2 SASEGT. The CDR3 loop reads CAGRTGDQPQHF. CDR3 bases: TGTGCCGGCCGGACAGGGGATCAGCCCCAGCATTTT.

The chain recombines TRBV11-2 with TRBJ2-5; 8 bases agree with TRBD1. Trimming took 5 bases from V and 5 from J; bases not matched to a gene: 10. The CDR3 contains 15 residues. CDR1 and CDR2 (germline): SGHAT, FQNNGV. The CDR3 sequence is CASSLSTGESETQYF. In DNA form, the CDR3 reads TGTGCCAGCAGCCTCTCGACAGGGGAGAGTGAGACCCAGTACTTC.

The gene calls are TRBV9 and TRBJ1-5; perhaps TRBD1 as D (6 bases). V gave up 0 bases and J gave up 4 bases, with 8 bases separating them. The CDR3 has 14 residues. Per germline, CDR1 SGDLS and CDR2 YYNGEE. CDR3 sequence reads: CASSVEDSNQPQHF. As DNA, the CDR3 is TGTGCCAGCAGCGTAGAGGACAGTAATCAGCCCCAGCATTTT.

The chain employs TRBV6-6 and TRBJ1-5; TRBD1 might be the D (5 bases). This CDR3 is built from 14 residues. Germline values: CDR1 MNHNY, CDR2 SVGAGI (reference sequence). V dropped 2 bases and J dropped 3 bases, with 8 bases sitting between them. As DNA, the CDR3 is TGTGCCAGCAGTTACGGGGGTCTCAATCAGCCCCAGCATTTT. Its protein product is CASSYGGLNQPQHF.

The rearrangement links TRBV9 to TRBJ2-2; the D is unclear. Trimming took 1 base from V and 5 from J, leaving 18 bases between them. CDR3 size: 17 residues. Germline V lookup: CDR1 SGDLS, CDR2 YYNGEE. The CDR3 nucleotides read TGTGCCAGCAGCGTATTAGGAACAATATTAAATACCGGGGAGCTGTTTTTT. This codes for CASSVLGTILNTGELFF.

J is TRBJ2-5 and V is TRBV7-2; 14 bases align to TRBD2. J gave up 2 bases and V 4 bases, and 6 bases lay outside the gene matches. CDR3 size: 17 residues. Germline V gives CDR1 SGHTA, CDR2 FQGNSA. For the CDR3, the DNA is TGTGCCAGCAGCTCGGGGACTAGCGGGGGACCACAAGAGACCCAGTACTTC. Its translation: CASSSGTSGGPQETQYF. Complete variable domain (other parts from reference TRBV7-2 and TRBJ2-5): GAGVSQSPSNKVTEKGKDVELRCDPISGHTALYWYRQSLGQGLEFLIYFQGNSAPDKSGLPSDRFSAERTGGSVSTLTIQRTQQEDSAVYLCASSSGTSGGPQETQYFGPGTRLLVL.

The V gene is TRBV19, the J gene TRBJ1-5, with 9 bases identical to TRBD1. Per germline, CDR1 LNHDA and CDR2 SQIVND (reference sequence). This CDR3 comprises 15 residues. Losses at the gene ends were 8 bases for V and 3 bases for J; bases not matched to a gene: 8. For the CDR3, the DNA is TGTGCCAGTGAGGAGGACAGGGGTAACAATCAGCCCCAGCATTTT. Its protein product is CASEEDRGNNQPQHF.

The chain carries TRBV2 and TRBJ1-6; 8 bases agree with TRBD1. CDR3 size: 15 residues. CDR1 is SNHLY and CDR2 is FYNNEI in the germline V gene. Losses at the gene ends were 8 bases for V and 3 bases for J; bases not matched to a gene: 6. The CDR3 DNA follows: TGTGCCAGCTGTGGACAGGGCGACTATAATTCACCCCTCCACTTT. Amino acid sequence: CASCGQGDYNSPLHF.

This chain connects TRBV19 to TRBJ1-4; maybe TRBD1 (5 bases). Germline CDR1 reads LNHDA; CDR2 reads SQIVND (reference sequence). The CDR3 runs 12 residues. V gave up 3 bases and J gave up 8 bases, with 7 bases separating them. The CDR3 coding sequence is TGTGCCAGTAGTATGAAGGGGGAAAAACTGTTTTTT. It translates to CASSMKGEKLFF.

The chain links TRBV10-3 to TRBJ2-7, with D possibly TRBD1 on 5 matching bases. The germline gives CDR1 ENHRY, CDR2 SYGVKD. CDR3 length: 13 residues. V shed 3 bases and J shed 4 bases, with 10 bases lying between them. For the CDR3, the DNA is TGTGCCATCAGTGAAGAGGACAAATACGAGCAGTACTTC. Its translation is CAISEEDKYEQYF.

The chain links TRBV7-9 to TRBJ1-3; D perhaps matches TRBD1 (5 bases). The CDR3 is 16 amino acids. Trimming left V 4 bases short and J 0 bases short, with 13 bases between. CDR1 is SEHNR, CDR2 FQNEAQ, per germline (reference sequence). CDR3 sequence (DNA): TGTGCCAGCAGCTCGGACACCTTCCTCTCTGGAAACACCATATATTTT. Translated, it gives CASSSDTFLSGNTIYF.

The chain employs TRBV2 and TRBJ1-3; no firm D call. The CDR3 totals 15 residues. Germline V gene sequence: CDR1 SNHLY, CDR2 FYNNEI. V lost 0 bases, J lost 1 base, and 7 bases lay in between. For the CDR3, the DNA is TGTGCCAGCAGTGAAGCAAGACCTTCTGGAAACACCATATATTTT. Amino acids: CASSEARPSGNTIYF.

This chain joins TRBV28 and TRBJ2-5; TRBD1 agrees at 8 bases. The V segment lost 5 bases and the J segment 4 bases; nucleotides outside the gene matches: 15. There are 17 residues in the CDR3. Germline CDR1 MDHEN, CDR2 SYDVKM. The CDR3: CASSPWGRGLAGETQYF. The CDR3 DNA sequence: TGTGCCAGCAGTCCCTGGGGCAGGGGGCTCGCTGGAGAGACCCAGTACTTC.

The CDR3 sequence: CASSIGTGDDYGYTF. In nucleotides, the CDR3 is TGCGCCAGCAGCATAGGTACAGGGGATGACTATGGCTACACCTTC. The chain is built from TRBV5-1 and TRBJ1-2; 7 bases match TRBD1. CDR3 length equals 15 residues. Trimming removed 4 bases from V and 3 bases from J; junction bases left unmatched: 9. The germline V gene encodes CDR1 SGHRS and CDR2 YFSETQ.

The chain uses TRBV2 and TRBJ1-6; possible D gene TRBD1, 5 bases. The V and J ends lost 8 bases and 6 bases respectively, with 20 bases between them. The CDR3 is 16 residues long. Germline V gene data show CDR1 as SNHLY and CDR2 as FYNNEI. CDR3 DNA: TGTGCCAGCGGAACCTTCAGCCGGGACGTTAATTCACCCCTCCACTTT. It translates to CASGTFSRDVNSPLHF. Filled out from reference TRBV2 and TRBJ1-6, the complete variable domain reads EPEVTQTPSHQVTQMGQEVILRCVPISNHLYFYWYRQILGQKVEFLVSFYNNEISEKSEIFDDQFSVERPDGSNFTLKIRSTKLEDSAMYFCASGTFSRDVNSPLHFGNGTRLTVT.

V and J are TRBV7-9 and TRBJ1-3; no clear D gene. The CDR3 is 16 residues long. The ends were cut back, 1 base at V and 0 bases at J, with 10 bases in the middle. Germline V CDR1 and CDR2: SEHNR, FQNEAQ (reference sequence). In nucleotides, the CDR3 is TGTGCCAGCAGCTTAGGTGTGGCAGTCTCTGGAAACACCATATATTTT. Its translation: CASSLGVAVSGNTIYF. Full variable domain (remainder filled in from reference TRBV7-9 and TRBJ1-3): DTGVSQNPRHKITKRGQNVTFRCDPISEHNRLYWYRQTLGQGPEFLTYFQNEAQLEKSRLLSDRFSAERPKGSFSTLEIQRTEQGDSAMYLCASSLGVAVSGNTIYFGEGSWLTVV.

The chain couples TRBV7-2 to TRBJ1-1; perhaps TRBD1 as D (5 bases). The germline V gene has CDR1 SGHTA and CDR2 FQGNSA. This CDR3 spans 14 amino acids. The V gene lost 5 bases and the J gene lost 4 bases, with 14 bases spanning the gap. The CDR3 here is CASSASGGLTEAFF. As DNA, the CDR3 is TGTGCCAGCAGCGCCTCCGGGGGACTCACTGAAGCTTTCTTT.

This chain joins TRBV5-1 and TRBJ2-3; 13 bases map to TRBD2. V shed 5 bases, J shed 5 bases, and the junction held 5 bases outside the gene matches. There are 15 residues in the CDR3. Germline loops: CDR1 SGHRS, CDR2 YFSETQ. In DNA form, the CDR3 reads TGCGCCAGCAGTAAGGGACTAGCGGGGTTAGATACGCAGTATTTT. Its translation: CASSKGLAGLDTQYF.

CDR3 nucleotide sequence: TGTGCCAGTAGTTCTGAGGGGCAAGAGACCCAGTACTTC. This codes for CASSSEGQETQYF. V is TRBV19 and J is TRBJ2-5; the D call may be TRBD1 or TRBD2 (5 bases each). Trimming stripped 5 bases from V and 2 bases from J, with 9 bases between. The germline V gene encodes CDR1 LNHDA and CDR2 SQIVND (reference sequence). The CDR3 contains 13 residues.

V gene TRBV2 combines with J gene TRBJ1-5, with D tentatively TRBD1 (6 bases). V was clipped by 6 bases and J by 13 bases, with 13 bases between them. This CDR3 has 11 amino acids. CDR1 and CDR2 from the germline V gene are SNHLY and FYNNEI. The CDR3 DNA sequence: TGTGCCAGCAGATCACGGAGGGGGCAGCATTTT. Protein: CASRSRRGQHF. The whole variable domain, remainder taken from reference TRBV2 and TRBJ1-5, is EPEVTQTPSHQVTQMGQEVILRCVPISNHLYFYWYRQILGQKVEFLVSFYNNEISEKSEIFDDQFSVERPDGSNFTLKIRSTKLEDSAMYFCASRSRRGQHFGDGTRLSIL.

The V and J genes are TRBV9 and TRBJ1-1; 9 bases fit TRBD1. The junction had 4 bases not matched to a gene; V was cut back by 3 bases and J by 4 bases. The CDR3 is made up of 14 amino acids. From germline, CDR1 is SGDLS and CDR2 YYNGEE. The CDR3 reads CASSALTGGTEAFF. The CDR3 coding sequence is TGTGCCAGCAGCGCCCTGACAGGGGGCACTGAAGCTTTCTTT.

The J gene is TRBJ1-5, the V gene TRBV5-1; D not resolved. The CDR3 has 16 residues. V was shortened by 2 bases and J by 1 base, with 13 bases between the two germline ends. Germline-derived CDR1 and CDR2 are SGHRS and YFSETQ. The CDR3 DNA sequence: TGCGCCAGCAGCTTTGCCGGGCTTGGCAGCAATCAGCCCCAGCATTTT. This gives the protein CASSFAGLGSNQPQHF.

This clone showed up just once. This chain links TRBV2 with TRBJ1-2, with TRBD1 as a possible D gene (5 bases). The germline V gene has CDR1 SNHLY and CDR2 FYNNEI. V gave up 6 bases and J gave up 5 bases, with 16 bases separating them. The length of the CDR3 is 14 residues. The CDR3 sequence is CASSTGTSYYGYTF. Written as DNA, the CDR3 is TGTGCCAGCAGCACCGGGACGAGTTATTATGGCTACACCTTC.